This T cell receptor beta chain was retrieved from a study of Graves' ophthalmopathy and Graves' hyperthyroidism. About the research overall: Before any treatment, peripheral blood was taken at the initial diagnosis. Study-level results: Distinction of ophthalmopathy from stable hyperthyroidism by a 13-signature model reached roughly 87% sensitivity and more than 65% specificity. Clonotypes were expanded in thyroid at above 0.001 frequency, and most also appeared in blood.

Comments on this clonotype: The antigen is undetermined.

Amplification of the TCR beta CDR3 regions used RNA transcripts (as template). A first-round RT-PCR used HTBI primers, followed by a second-round multiplex PCR. One entry per CDR3 protein, called by TCRdb with MiXCR from the multiplex PCR reads. Here the sample spans about 700,000 distinct CDR3 sequences, 35% to 45% being singletons. Between the trimmed V and J ends, which lost 2 bases and 4 bases, there was a span of 8 bases. This CDR3 comprises 13 residues. The germline V gene has CDR1 ENHRY and CDR2 SYGVKD. The receptor's source is an adult man with Graves' ophthalmopathy. Input material: peripheral blood. The chain carries TRBV10-3 and TRBJ1-2; maybe TRBD1 (5 bases). The CDR3 coding sequence is TGTGCCATCAGTGAGGGGGCGATCTATGGCTACACCTTC. Protein: CAISEGAIYGYTF.